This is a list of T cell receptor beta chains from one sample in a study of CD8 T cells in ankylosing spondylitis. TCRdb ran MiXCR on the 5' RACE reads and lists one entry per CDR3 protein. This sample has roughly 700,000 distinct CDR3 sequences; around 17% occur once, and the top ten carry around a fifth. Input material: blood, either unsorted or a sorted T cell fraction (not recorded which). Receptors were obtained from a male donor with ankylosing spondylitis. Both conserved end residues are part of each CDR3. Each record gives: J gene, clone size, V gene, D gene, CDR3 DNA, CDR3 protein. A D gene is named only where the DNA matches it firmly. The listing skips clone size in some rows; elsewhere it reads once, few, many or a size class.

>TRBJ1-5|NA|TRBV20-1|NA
TGCAGTGCTAGAGATAGACCTACAGCGGGCTATCAGCCCCAGCATTTT
CSARDRPTAGYQPQHF
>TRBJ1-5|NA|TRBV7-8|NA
TGTGCCAGCAGCTTAGAATCCGGGGGCGCTTATCAGCCCCAGCATTTT
CASSLESGGAYQPQHF
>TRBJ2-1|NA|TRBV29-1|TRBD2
TGCAGCGTTGAAGCTCTTGGACTAGCGGGAGGGCCCATATACAATGAGCAGTTCTTC
CSVEALGLAGGPIYNEQFF
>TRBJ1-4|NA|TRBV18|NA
TGTGCCAGCTCACCCAACGGTGAAAAACTGTTTTTT
CASSPNGEKLFF
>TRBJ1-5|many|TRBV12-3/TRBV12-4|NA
TGTGCCAGCAGTTTTAGTAGCAATCAGCCCCAGCATTTT
CASSFSSNQPQHF
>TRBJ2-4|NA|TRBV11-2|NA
TGTGCCAGCAGCCCTCGAACGAGGGGGGTCTTAGCCAAAAACATTCAGTACTTC
CASSPRTRGVLAKNIQYF
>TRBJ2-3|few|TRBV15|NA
TGTGCCACCAGCAGAGATTGGCAGGGCACAGATACGCAGTATTTT
CATSRDWQGTDTQYF
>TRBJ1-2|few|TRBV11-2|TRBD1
TGTGCCAGCAGCCCCCCCAAGGGGCAGGGGGTTGCAACGGATAACTATGGCTACACCTTC
CASSPPKGQGVATDNYGYTF
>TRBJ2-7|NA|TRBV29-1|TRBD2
TGCAGCGTTGAAGTGGGAGGGAACTACGAGCAGTACTTC
CSVEVGGNYEQYF
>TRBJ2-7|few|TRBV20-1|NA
TGCAGTGCCCCGCGGGGCAGGGTCGGGGAGCAGTACTTC
CSAPRGRVGEQYF
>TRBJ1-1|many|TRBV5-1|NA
TGCGCCAGCAGCTTGAATTCGGTCGTCCCGGGTGAAGCTTTCTTT
CASSLNSVVPGEAFF
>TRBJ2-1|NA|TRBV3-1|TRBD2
TGTGCCAGCAGCCAAGTTTCGACTAGCGGGCGCAGGGAGCAGTTCTTC
CASSQVSTSGRREQFF
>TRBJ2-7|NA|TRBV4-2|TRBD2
TGTGCCAGCAGCCAAGTAGGCGGGAGTTCCTACGAGCAGTACTTC
CASSQVGGSSYEQYF
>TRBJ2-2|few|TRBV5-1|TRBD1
TGCGCCAGCAGCTTCCCCGGGACAGGGAGCACCGGGGAGCTGTTTTTT
CASSFPGTGSTGELFF
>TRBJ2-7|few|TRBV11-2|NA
TGTGCCAGCAGCCCACGGGGGGCCGAGGACTACGAGCAGTACTTC
CASSPRGAEDYEQYF
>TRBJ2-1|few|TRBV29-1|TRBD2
TGCAGCGTTGAAGATCATGGACTAGATCTCAATGAGCAGTTCTTC
CSVEDHGLDLNEQFF
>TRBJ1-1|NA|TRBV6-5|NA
TGTGCCAGCAGTTGGGACCTGGACACTGAAGCTTTCTTT
CASSWDLDTEAFF
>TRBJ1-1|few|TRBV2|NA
TGTGCCAGCAAGTTAGGCACCCTGAACACTGAAGCTTTCTTT
CASKLGTLNTEAFF
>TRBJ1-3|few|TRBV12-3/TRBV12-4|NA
TGTGCCAGCAGTTTAGGTGTCGGGGGGCAAGGAAACACCATATATTTT
CASSLGVGGQGNTIYF
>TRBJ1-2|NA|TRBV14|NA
TGTGCCAGCAGCCCCACACGCCAGGGTGGCTACACCTTC
CASSPTRQGGYTF
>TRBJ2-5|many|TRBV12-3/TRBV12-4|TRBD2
TGTGCCAGCAACCGACTAGCGGGGGACCAAGAGACCCAGTACTTC
CASNRLAGDQETQYF
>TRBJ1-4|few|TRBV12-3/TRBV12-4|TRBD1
TGTGCCAGCAGGGGGGGGACAGGAAGAAATGAAAAACTGTTTTTT
CASRGGTGRNEKLFF
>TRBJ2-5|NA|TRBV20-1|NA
TGCAGTGCTAAGAACCCAACCCCACAAGAGACCCAGTACTTC
CSAKNPTPQETQYF
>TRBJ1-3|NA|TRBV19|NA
TGTGCCAGTCAGGGTGTTCCTGGAAACACCATATATTTT
CASQGVPGNTIYF
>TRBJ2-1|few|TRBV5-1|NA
TGCGCCAGCAGCTTAGTCAGGGGAGCCTTCTCCTACAATGAGCAGTTCTTC
CASSLVRGAFSYNEQFF
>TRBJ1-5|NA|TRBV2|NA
TGTGCCAGCAGAACAGGGTGGCCCTATAGCAATCAGCCCCAGCATTTT
CASRTGWPYSNQPQHF
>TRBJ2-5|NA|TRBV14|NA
TGTGCCAGCAGCCAAGATTTCAGGGAGACCCAGTACTTC
CASSQDFRETQYF
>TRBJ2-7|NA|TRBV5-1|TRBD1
TGCGCCAGCAGCCCGCCTGGACAGGGCGAGCAGTACTTC
CASSPPGQGEQYF
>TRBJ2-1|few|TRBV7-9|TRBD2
TGTGCCAGCAGCCCCGTGGTAGCGGGAGCATCCTACAATGAGCAGTTCTTC
CASSPVVAGASYNEQFF
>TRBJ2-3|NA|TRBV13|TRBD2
TGTGCCAGCAGCCCCCCAGCGGGGGAGGGCACAGATACGCAGTATTTT
CASSPPAGEGTDTQYF
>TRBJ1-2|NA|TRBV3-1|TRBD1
TGTGCCAGCAGCCAAGGGACAGGGCCGGTATATGGCTACACCTTC
CASSQGTGPVYGYTF
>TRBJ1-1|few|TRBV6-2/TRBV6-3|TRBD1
TGTGCCAGCAGTGTCGGACAGGGGGCTGCTGAAGCTTTCTTT
CASSVGQGAAEAFF
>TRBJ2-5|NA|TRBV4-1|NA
TGCGCCAGCAGCCAAGTTAGGTCGCTCAGGGAGACCCAGTACTTC
CASSQVRSLRETQYF
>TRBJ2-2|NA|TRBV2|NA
TGTGCCAGCAGTGGGAGGGCTTCCACGAGAACCGGGGAGCTGTTTTTT
CASSGRASTRTGELFF
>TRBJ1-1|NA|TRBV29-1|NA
TGCAGCGTTGCAGTAAGAAACACTGAAGCTTTCTTT
CSVAVRNTEAFF
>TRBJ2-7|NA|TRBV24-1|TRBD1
TGTGCCACCAGTGATTCCAGGGGGCCCTCCTACGAGCAGTACTTC
CATSDSRGPSYEQYF
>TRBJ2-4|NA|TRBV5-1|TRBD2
TGCGCCAGCAGCTTGGCAGGCGGGAGGGAAAACATTCAGTACTTC
CASSLAGGRENIQYF
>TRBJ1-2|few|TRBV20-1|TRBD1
TGCAGTGCTAGGGTCGGGGACAGGGGGGGCTATGGCTACACCTTC
CSARVGDRGGYGYTF
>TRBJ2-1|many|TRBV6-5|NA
TGTGCCAGCAGTTACGGGACGCCCACCTACAATGAGCAGTTCTTC
CASSYGTPTYNEQFF
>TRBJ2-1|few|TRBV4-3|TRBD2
TGCGCCAGCAGCCAATCGCTAGCGGGAGGCAATGAGCAGTTCTTC
CASSQSLAGGNEQFF
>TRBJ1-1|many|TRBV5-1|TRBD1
TGCGCCAGCAGCTTGGTGGGACAGGGGGCAGCTGAAGCTTTCTTT
CASSLVGQGAAEAFF
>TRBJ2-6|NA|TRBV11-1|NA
TGTGCCAGCAGAGGAGGGGCGATATCCCCCTCTGGGGCCAACGTCCTGACTTTC
CASRGGAISPSGANVLTF
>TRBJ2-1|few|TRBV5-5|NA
TGTGCCAGCAGTACCACCGGGACTGCTTCCTACAATGAGCAGTTCTTC
CASSTTGTASYNEQFF
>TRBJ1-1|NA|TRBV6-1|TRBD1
TGTGCCAGCGGCCTAACAGGGGGCACTGAAGCTTTCTTT
CASGLTGGTEAFF
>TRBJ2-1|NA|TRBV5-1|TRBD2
TGCGCCAGCAGCTTGGCCGGACTAGCGGGTGCCTACAATGAGCAGTTCTTC
CASSLAGLAGAYNEQFF
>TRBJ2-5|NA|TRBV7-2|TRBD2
TGTGCCAGCAGCTTAGGGGCTAGCGGGAGTTGGGGAGAGACCCAGTACTTC
CASSLGASGSWGETQYF
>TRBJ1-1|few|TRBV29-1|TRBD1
TGCAGCGTTGTGGACAGGGAAGGACCTGAAGCTTTCTTT
CSVVDREGPEAFF
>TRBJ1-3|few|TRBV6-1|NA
TGTGCCAGCAGTCCCGGGACCGACGTATCTGGAAACACCATATATTTT
CASSPGTDVSGNTIYF
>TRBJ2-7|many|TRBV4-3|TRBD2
TGCGCCAGCAGCCAAGATACCGGGACTAGCTACGAGCAGTACTTC
CASSQDTGTSYEQYF
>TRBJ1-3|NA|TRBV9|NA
TGTGCCAGCAGCACAACGGTCGACTCTGGAAACACCATATATTTT
CASSTTVDSGNTIYF
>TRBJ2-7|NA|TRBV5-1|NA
TGCGCCAGCAGCTTGGACATTCCGGGAAGAACTTCCTACGAGCAGTACTTC
CASSLDIPGRTSYEQYF
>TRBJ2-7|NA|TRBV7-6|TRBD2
TGTGCCAGCAGCTATCTAGCGGACAAAGAATACGAGCAGTACTTC
CASSYLADKEYEQYF
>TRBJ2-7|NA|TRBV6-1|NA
TGTGCCAGCAGTGAAGGTGGCAGACTCTACGAGCAGTACTTC
CASSEGGRLYEQYF
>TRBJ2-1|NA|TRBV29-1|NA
TGCAGCGCCACCGGACCGAATGAGCAGTTCTTC
CSATGPNEQFF
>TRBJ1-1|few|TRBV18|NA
TGTGCCAGCTCACCCTACGGGGCAGAGGGCACTGAAGCTTTCTTT
CASSPYGAEGTEAFF
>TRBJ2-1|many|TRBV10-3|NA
TGTGCCATCAGCCAGGGGTCTACAGCCTACAATGAGCAGTTCTTC
CAISQGSTAYNEQFF
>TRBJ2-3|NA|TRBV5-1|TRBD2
TGCGCCAGCAGTAGCGGGGGGACGAACACAGATACGCAGTATTTT
CASSSGGTNTDTQYF
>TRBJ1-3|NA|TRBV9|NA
TGTGCCAGCAGCGTAGGGGTACAGGGACCTGGAAACACCATATATTTT
CASSVGVQGPGNTIYF
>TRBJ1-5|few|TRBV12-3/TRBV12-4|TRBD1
TGTGCCAGCATTACGACAGGGTCAAGTCAGCCCCAGCATTTT
CASITTGSSQPQHF